This is a list of T cell receptor beta chains from one sample in a study of OX40 agonist ivuxolimab in advanced cancers. Clones were read by immunoSEQ multiplex PCR, and TCRdb kept only the in-frame ones, dropping some. Of under 85,000 clones in the sample, around 86% are singletons; the top ten hold roughly 3.1%. Sequencing used CD4+ or CD8+ T cells sorted from blood, obtained in a trial of the OX40 agonist ivuxolimab. Receptors originate from an adult with an advanced solid tumor such as melanoma, head and neck, liver or kidney cancer. Both conserved end residues are part of each CDR3. D genes are given only for firm matches. Size values are once, few and many counts, or a class for expanded clones, and some rows have none.

d_call	v_call	clone_size	j_call	cdr3_nt	cdr3_aa
TRBD1	TRBV19	.	TRBJ1-5	TGTGCCAGCCATGTCGACAGGGGAAATCAGCCCCAGCATTTT	CASHVDRGNQPQHF
TRBD1	TRBV29-1	.	TRBJ1-5	TGCAGCGTCGGACAGGGGACAGGGGGTCAGCCCCAGCATTTT	CSVGQGTGGQPQHF
.	TRBV15	.	TRBJ1-6	TGTGCCACCAGCCTCCGGCGGATTCTCTATAATTCACCCCTCCACTTT	CATSLRRILYNSPLHF
TRBD1	TRBV6-1	.	TRBJ2-5	TGTGCCAGCAGTGAGGACAGGGCGGCGGAGACCCAGTACTTC	CASSEDRAAETQYF
.	TRBV29-1	.	TRBJ1-4	TGCAGCGTTGGCACAGGAAATGAAAAACTGTTTTTT	CSVGTGNEKLFF
.	TRBV6-1	.	TRBJ2-3	TGTGCCAGCAGTGAAGGATGGAGGGGGCGGATGGATTTT	CASSEGWRGRMDF
.	TRBV7-9	.	TRBJ1-2	TGTGCCAGCAGCTTAGGGAGGAGCAGGGGCGACTATGGCTACACCTTC	CASSLGRSRGDYGYTF
.	TRBV7-2	.	TRBJ2-5	TGTGCCAGCAACCTCAGGACGAGGGGAGAGACCCAGTACTTC	CASNLRTRGETQYF
.	TRBV7-9	.	TRBJ1-5	TGTGCCAGCAGCTTAGCGGGGGGCGGGCCCCAGCATTTT	CASSLAGGGPQHF
.	TRBV11-3	.	TRBJ2-7	TGTGCCAGCAGCCAAGCCCTGGGGGCCGAGCAGTACTTC	CASSQALGAEQYF
TRBD1	TRBV5-8	.	TRBJ2-1	TGTGCCAGCAGCTTATGGACAGGACACAATGAGCAGTTCTTC	CASSLWTGHNEQFF
.	TRBV27	.	TRBJ2-2	TGTGCCAGCAGTCCCTGGCAGGGGCAAACCGGGGAGCTGTTTTTT	CASSPWQGQTGELFF
.	TRBV5-1	.	TRBJ1-1	TGCGCCAGCAGCTTCCTTCGACATAGGAACACTGAAGCTTTCTTT	CASSFLRHRNTEAFF
.	TRBV18	.	TRBJ1-2	TGTGCCAGCTCACCACTCAAGGGGGTCGGGTATGGCTACACCTTC	CASSPLKGVGYGYTF
TRBD1	TRBV14	.	TRBJ1-1	TGTGCCAGCAGCCAACCCGGGACAGTCTTGGGAAAGGCTGAAGCTTTCTTT	CASSQPGTVLGKAEAFF
.	TRBV5-5	once	TRBJ2-1	TGTGCCAGCAGCTTGGGGGTCGGGCATCAGTTCTTC	CASSLGVGHQFF
TRBD1	TRBV2	.	TRBJ1-1	TGTGCCAGCATTGGACAGGGAGGAGGCGCTGAAGCTTTCTTT	CASIGQGGGAEAFF
.	TRBV10-3	.	TRBJ1-2	TGTGCCTCGACCCAGGGTTGGCAGGATCATGGCTACACCTTC	CASTQGWQDHGYTF
.	TRBV11-2	once	TRBJ2-2	TGTGCCAGCAGCCCGAACCGGGCCTCAAACACCGGGGAGCTGTTTTTT	CASSPNRASNTGELFF
.	TRBV5-4	.	TRBJ1-2	TGTGCCAGCAGCCTGCCGGGCTATGGCTACACCTTC	CASSLPGYGYTF
.	TRBV4-1	.	TRBJ2-5	TGCGCCAGCAGCCAAGACCGACAGGCAGGGCAAGAGACCCAGTACTTC	CASSQDRQAGQETQYF
.	TRBV7-3	.	TRBJ1-6	TGTGCCAGCTCAAGAGGGGGGGCAGGGTCACCCCTCCACTTT	CASSRGGAGSPLHF
TRBD2	TRBV15	.	TRBJ2-1	TGTGCCACCAGCAGGAGACTAGCGGGACCCTACAATGAGCAGTTCTTC	CATSRRLAGPYNEQFF
.	TRBV2	.	TRBJ1-1	TGTGCCAGTACTTCACCGCTTGTAGCTGAAGCTTTCTTT	CASTSPLVAEAFF
.	TRBV30	.	TRBJ2-7	TGTGCCTGGAGTGAGTCCCTTTACGAGCAGTACTTC	CAWSESLYEQYF
.	TRBV30	.	TRBJ1-1	TGTGCCTGGACGGGCCTAACAGGGCTAAGAAACCAGGGCACTGAAGCTTTCTTT	CAWTGLTGLRNQGTEAFF
.	TRBV5-1	.	TRBJ1-1	TGCGCCAGCAGCATGGGGAGGGGGAGTAGGGAAAAGGACACTGAAGCTTTCTTT	CASSMGRGSREKDTEAFF
TRBD2	TRBV6-5	.	TRBJ2-7	TGTGCCAGCAGCTCCCCAGGACTAGCGCACTACGAGCAGTACTTC	CASSSPGLAHYEQYF
.	TRBV2	.	TRBJ1-5	TGTGCCAGCAGTGGATTCCTGGCCCGCAATCAGCCCCAGCATTTT	CASSGFLARNQPQHF
TRBD1	TRBV29-1	.	TRBJ2-2	TGCAGCGTTAGGACAGGGGGTAACACCGGGGAGCTGTTTTTT	CSVRTGGNTGELFF
.	TRBV28	.	TRBJ2-1	TGTGCCAGCAGGCCTGCGGGCGGGATAGGGCAGTTCTTC	CASRPAGGIGQFF
.	TRBV7-3	.	TRBJ1-2	TGTGCCAGCAGCTTAAGCGGGGGCGAAGGCTACACCTTC	CASSLSGGEGYTF
TRBD1	TRBV6-6	.	TRBJ2-7	TGTGCCAGCAGAGCATCCCGGGACAGGGAAATCTACGAGCAGTACTTC	CASRASRDREIYEQYF
TRBD2	TRBV9	once	TRBJ2-1	TGTGCCAGCAGCCCCGGGACTAGCGGGGGACGGGGTGAGCAGTTCTTC	CASSPGTSGGRGEQFF
TRBD1	TRBV25-1	.	TRBJ1-2	TGTGCCGTCGACCGCCAGGGGGTTTATGGCTACACCTTC	CAVDRQGVYGYTF
.	TRBV5-1	.	TRBJ1-2	TGCGCCAGCAGCTTGGAAACGGTAGCCCAGCAATATGGCTACACCTTC	CASSLETVAQQYGYTF
.	TRBV28	few	TRBJ1-2	TGTGCCAGCAGTTCCCTGGGAGTTGACTATGGCTACACCTTC	CASSSLGVDYGYTF
.	TRBV6-6	.	TRBJ2-2	TGTGCCAGCAGCTCCGGCGGAGCCACCGGGGAGCTGTTTTTT	CASSSGGATGELFF
TRBD2	TRBV7-3	.	TRBJ2-3	TGTGCCAGCAGCGCTAGCGGGGGGGGCACAGATACGCAGTATTTT	CASSASGGGTDTQYF
TRBD1	TRBV5-1	.	TRBJ1-6	TGCGCCAGCAGCGGACAGGGGGCTAGAAATTCACCCCTCCACTTT	CASSGQGARNSPLHF
.	TRBV7-2	.	TRBJ1-5	TGTGCCAGCAGCTTATATACCGGACGGAGCACGGCTTGGCCCCAGCATTTT	CASSLYTGRSTAWPQHF
.	TRBV30	.	TRBJ1-1	TGTGCCTGGAGTAACTGGCAAGAGAACACTGAAGCTTTCTTT	CAWSNWQENTEAFF
.	TRBV7-2	.	TRBJ1-5	TGTGCCAGCAGCTTAGACAGCAGGCGCAATCAGCCCCAGCATTTT	CASSLDSRRNQPQHF
TRBD1	TRBV6-5	.	TRBJ2-2	TGTGCCAGCAGTCGGGACAGGCAAAACACCGGGGAGCTGTTTTTT	CASSRDRQNTGELFF
TRBD1	TRBV5-6	.	TRBJ2-5	TGTGCCAGCAGCCACGGGACAGTAAAAGAGACCCAGTACTTC	CASSHGTVKETQYF
TRBD1	TRBV30	.	TRBJ2-2	TGTGCCTGGAGTTTCTCACAGGGGACCGGGGAGCTGTTTTTT	CAWSFSQGTGELFF
.	TRBV5-1	.	TRBJ1-1	TGCGCCAGCAGCTTATGGTTGAACACTGAAGCTTTCTTT	CASSLWLNTEAFF
TRBD1	TRBV6-4	.	TRBJ1-2	TGTGCCAGCAGAGCGGACAGGGGTGGCTATGGCTACACCTTC	CASRADRGGYGYTF
TRBD1	TRBV11-2	.	TRBJ1-2	TGTGCCAGCAGCACCACCAGGACAGGGGGAAAGGGCTACACCTTC	CASSTTRTGGKGYTF
.	TRBV19	.	TRBJ1-5	TGTGCCAGTAGTATCGGGGCGATAAATCAGCCCCAGCATTTT	CASSIGAINQPQHF
TRBD2	TRBV5-8	once	TRBJ2-7	TGTGCCAGCGGGACTAGCGGGAGTAACCGGCAGTACTTC	CASGTSGSNRQYF
.	TRBV7-2	.	TRBJ2-7	TGTGCCAGCAGCTTTGGGGGCCCCTACGAGCAGTACTTC	CASSFGGPYEQYF
.	TRBV28	.	TRBJ1-1	TGTGCCAGCAGTTTATCTCGGGACAACTTGAACACTGAAGCTTTCTTT	CASSLSRDNLNTEAFF
TRBD1	TRBV30	.	TRBJ2-7	TGTGCCTGGGCCGGACAGGTCTCCTACGAGCAGTACTTC	CAWAGQVSYEQYF
.	TRBV10-3	.	TRBJ1-5	TGTGCCATCAGGGGGGATAATCAGCCCCAGCATTTT	CAIRGDNQPQHF